This TCR beta chain is drawn from a study of tumor and adjacent non-tumor tissue in lung cancer. A modified ARM-PCR protocol with three rounds of nested PCR amplified TCRbeta. TCRdb re-analysed the multiplex PCR reads in MiXCR, keeping a single row per CDR3 protein. The profile shows 40,000 or so distinct CDR3 sequences, 60% of them singletons. Looked up from germline, CDR1 is SGHAT and CDR2 is FQDESV (reference sequence). The V end was cut by 8 bases, the J end by 10 bases, with 15 bases between. This CDR3 spans 13 amino acids. No cell sorting was done before RNA was extracted from the tissue. Distant lung tissue was collected more than 3 cm away from the tumor edge.

The V and J genes are TRBV11-1 and TRBJ1-6; D ambiguous. This clonotype originated in a man aged 45-60 years with non-small cell lung cancer. Sequences were obtained from distant non-tumor lung tissue. CDR3 bases: TGTGCCAGCGGCAATGAGGAGAGATCACCCCTCCACTTT. Protein: CASGNEERSPLHF. The entire variable domain, with the rest obtained from reference TRBV11-1 and TRBJ1-6, is as follows: EAEVAQSPRYKITEKSQAVAFWCDPISGHATLYWYRQILGQGPELLVQFQDESVVDDSQLPKDRFSAERLKGVDSTLKIQPAELGDSAMYLCASGNEERSPLHFGNGTRLTVT.